This T cell receptor beta chain is from a study of radiation and T cells in renal cell carcinoma. The CDR3 contains 11 residues. Deletions cut 5 bases from V and 8 bases from J, with 9 bases between. Germline V gene data show CDR1 as SGHTA and CDR2 as FQGNSA. General study findings and limits: Tumor samples were small regions of 0.9 to 1 g. Dominant CDR3 motifs occupied more repertoire in irradiated than control tumors. Irradiated tumors had higher TCR clonality than control tumors.

The treatment denotes: 15 Gy SBRT to primary tumor, nephrectomy 4 weeks later. Nephrectomy followed 15 Gy stereotactic body radiation by 4 weeks. Libraries were prepared by immunoSEQ multiplex PCR; TCRdb keeps only in-frame clonotypes and omits some of them. The repertoire holds roughly 9,300 clones, with over 55% as singletons. Remarks on this clone: What it binds is unknown.

The sample here was tumor tissue, taken from a patient whose treatment included radiotherapy and nephrectomy. The sequence was obtained from a woman between 45 and 65 years old with renal cell carcinoma. The rearrangement joins TRBV7-2 to TRBJ1-1; D is undetermined. The CDR3 bases are TGTGCCAGCAGCCAACGAGGCGAAGCTTTCTTT. Its translation: CASSQRGEAFF.